A selection of T cell receptor beta chains follows, all from one sample in a study of early T cells in non-severe SARS-CoV-2 infection. From the 5' RACE reads, TCRdb called clonotypes with MiXCR, one entry per CDR3 protein. The sample includes about 30,000 distinct CDR3 sequences, around 7% seen only once; the top ten take approximately 35%. What was sequenced was whole blood. The origin of the receptors is an adult who was a healthcare worker with PCR-confirmed SARS-CoV-2 infection or an uninfected control (not recorded which). Each CDR3 is given with its conserved first and last residue. A D gene is named only where the DNA matches it firmly. Clone size is shown for a subset of rows, as once, few, many or a class of expanded clone.

>TRBJ2-7|few|-|TRBV27
TGTGCCAGCAGGCCCCGCTGGGATCGACCCAACGAGCAGTACTTC
CASRPRWDRPNEQYF
>TRBJ2-7|many|-|TRBV4-3
TGCGCCAGCAGCCAGGGTTTCGACTTCATCTACGAGCAGTACTTC
CASSQGFDFIYEQYF
>TRBJ1-5|-|TRBD1|TRBV5-5
TGTGCCAGCAGTCGATGGGACAGGTTCGGTCAGCCCCAGCATTTT
CASSRWDRFGQPQHF
>TRBJ2-7|many|TRBD2|TRBV18
TGTGCCAGCTCACCCGGGAGGGATCAAGAGCAGTACTTC
CASSPGRDQEQYF
>TRBJ2-5|many|-|TRBV21-1
TGTGCCAGCAGCCCTTCCGAGAGCGGGGGCCAGCAAGAGACCCAGTACTTC
CASSPSESGGQQETQYF
>TRBJ2-5|many|TRBD2|TRBV20-1
TGCAGTGCTAGAGCCCCGGGACTAGGAGTGGGAGAGACCCAGTACTTC
CSARAPGLGVGETQYF
>TRBJ2-7|many|TRBD1|TRBV11-3
TGTGCCAGCAGCTTGGGACAGGGAGCCTACGAGCAGTACTTC
CASSLGQGAYEQYF
>TRBJ1-2|many|-|TRBV28
TGTGCCAGCAGTTTAAACAGCTATGGCTACACCTTC
CASSLNSYGYTF
>TRBJ2-3|few|TRBD2|TRBV5-1
TGCGCCAGCAGCTTGGGAGTAGCGGGAGGCGGCACAGATACGCAGTATTTT
CASSLGVAGGGTDTQYF
>TRBJ2-3|many|-|TRBV30
TGTGCCTGGGCCACCGGTGGTGATACGCAGTATTTT
CAWATGGDTQYF
>TRBJ1-6|many|TRBD1|TRBV7-6
TGTGCCAGCAGCTTAGCGGGGACAGGGGAGAATTCACCCCTCCACTTT
CASSLAGTGENSPLHF
>TRBJ2-3|many|TRBD2|TRBV20-1
TGCAGTGCTAGAGATGACCGGGGGGACACAGATACGCAGTATTTT
CSARDDRGDTDTQYF
>TRBJ2-2|many|-|TRBV5-1
TGCGCCAGCAGCTTGATTACAGACTCTGGGGAGCTGTTTTTT
CASSLITDSGELFF
>TRBJ2-1|-|-|TRBV5-5
TGTGCCAGCATCTCTCTAAGCTCCTACAATGAGCAGTTCTTC
CASISLSSYNEQFF
>TRBJ2-7|many|TRBD1|TRBV5-4
TGTGCCAGCAGCTCCTACTTGACAGGGGCCTCCTACGAGCAGTACTTC
CASSSYLTGASYEQYF
>TRBJ2-3|many|-|TRBV6-2/TRBV6-3
TGTGCCAGCAGTTACTTGGGGGCCTCCACAGATACGCAGTATTTT
CASSYLGASTDTQYF
>TRBJ2-5|few|TRBD1|TRBV7-8
TGTGCCAGCAGCTACCGCCCGGGACAGCCGGGAGAGACCCAGTACTTC
CASSYRPGQPGETQYF
>TRBJ1-6|many|-|TRBV4-2
TGTGCCAGCAGCCATGCCTGGGAGGGGGGGACCAATTCACCCCTCCACTTT
CASSHAWEGGTNSPLHF
>TRBJ1-5|many|-|TRBV16
TGTGCCAGCGTCGGAACAGGGTTGGGCAATCAGCCCCAGCATTTT
CASVGTGLGNQPQHF
>TRBJ1-4|few|-|TRBV20-1
TGCAGTGCTAGACGGGAACAGGGATCGGAAAAACTGTTTTTT
CSARREQGSEKLFF
>TRBJ2-1|many|-|TRBV7-2
TGTGCCAGCAGCTTAGTGGTGGGAGTGGGTTACAATGAGCAGTTCTTC
CASSLVVGVGYNEQFF
>TRBJ2-2|many|-|TRBV6-6
TGTGCCAGCAGATACCCGGATACAGGGACCGGGGAGCTGTTTTTT
CASRYPDTGTGELFF
>TRBJ2-1|few|TRBD2|TRBV7-8
TGTGCCAGCAGCTTAAGCGGGGGCGATTCCTACAATGAGCAGTTCTTC
CASSLSGGDSYNEQFF
>TRBJ1-5|many|-|TRBV19
TGTGCCAGTAGTATAGGAGGAGGGGATAGCAATCAGCCCCAGCATTTT
CASSIGGGDSNQPQHF
>TRBJ2-3|many|-|TRBV24-1
TGTGCCACCAGCTCGGAGGAGCCCACAGATACGCAGTATTTT
CATSSEEPTDTQYF
>TRBJ2-1|many|TRBD2|TRBV6-5
TGTGCCAGCAGCCCCGGGACTAGCGGGAGCAATGAGCAGTTCTTC
CASSPGTSGSNEQFF
>TRBJ1-5|many|TRBD1|TRBV6-2/TRBV6-3
TGTGCCAGCAGTTCACGCCCCCGGGACAGGGTACTCAATCAGCCCCAGCATTTT
CASSSRPRDRVLNQPQHF
>TRBJ2-2|-|-|TRBV19
TGTGCCAGTAGTATGGGACAGAACACCGGGGAGCTGTTTTTT
CASSMGQNTGELFF
>TRBJ1-2|many|-|TRBV7-9
TGTGCCAGCAGCTTAGCGCGCCTTGGAGGCTACACCTTC
CASSLARLGGYTF
>TRBJ2-1|many|TRBD2|TRBV2
TGTGCCAGCAGGGGGGGGGTAGCGACCTACAATGAGCAGTTCTTC
CASRGGVATYNEQFF
>TRBJ2-1|many|-|TRBV28
TGTGCCAGCAGTTTACAGTTGGAGCAGTTCTTC
CASSLQLEQFF
>TRBJ2-1|many|TRBD2|TRBV7-2
TGTGCCAGCAGCCCTCTAGCGGGGGCCTCCTACAATGAGCAGTTCTTC
CASSPLAGASYNEQFF
>TRBJ1-2|many|-|TRBV19
TGTGCCAGTATGACAACTAACTATGGCTACACCTTC
CASMTTNYGYTF
>TRBJ2-1|many|-|TRBV28
TGTGCCAGCAGACCCGGCATACCGGATGAGCAGTTCTTC
CASRPGIPDEQFF
>TRBJ2-5|-|TRBD1|TRBV5-5
TGTGCCAGCAGCCGACAGGGGACCTCGGAGACCCAGTACTTC
CASSRQGTSETQYF
>TRBJ2-2|-|-|TRBV6-1
TGTGCCAGCAGTGATTATAGGGACACCGGGGAGCTGTTTTTT
CASSDYRDTGELFF
>TRBJ2-1|many|-|TRBV12-3/TRBV12-4
TGTGCCAGCAGTCCTCGGAGGGTCCACAGCTACAATGAGCAGTTCTTC
CASSPRRVHSYNEQFF
>TRBJ2-7|many|-|TRBV20-1
TGCAGTGCTAGAGTTAGGCAGGGGCGACTTCCCTACGAGCAGTACTTC
CSARVRQGRLPYEQYF
>TRBJ2-3|-|-|TRBV20-1
TGCAGTGCTAGAGTCGGGACTTTCTCATCTCGGTATTTT
CSARVGTFSSRYF
>TRBJ2-2|many|-|TRBV6-5
TGTGCCAGCAGATGGGACTGGGGCGGGGAGCTGTTTTTT
CASRWDWGGELFF
>TRBJ2-7|many|-|TRBV10-3
TGTGCCATCAGTGAGCGGGGGGCCGGGGTCGACGAGCAGTACTTC
CAISERGAGVDEQYF
>TRBJ2-1|many|TRBD2|TRBV14
TGTGCCAGCAGCCGGGACTACAACAATGAGCAGTTCTTC
CASSRDYNNEQFF
>TRBJ1-2|many|-|TRBV29-1
TGCAGCGTTGAAGTCCCAGGGAACTATGGCTACACCTTC
CSVEVPGNYGYTF
>TRBJ2-3|few|-|TRBV12-5
TGTGCTAGTGGTTTCACAGATACGCAGTATTTT
CASGFTDTQYF
>TRBJ2-3|many|TRBD2|TRBV19
TGTGCCAGTAGGACTAGCGGGGGCCGAGATACGCAGTATTTT
CASRTSGGRDTQYF
>TRBJ2-7|many|-|TRBV7-9
TGTGCCAGCAGCCCGCACCCCCTTGACGAGCAGTACTTC
CASSPHPLDEQYF
>TRBJ2-1|many|-|TRBV12-3/TRBV12-4
TGTGCCAGCAGTTTTGGAGGAGAGGAGCAGTTCTTC
CASSFGGEEQFF
>TRBJ2-5|many|TRBD1|TRBV9
TGTGCCAGCAGCATTGGACAGGGGGCTCGGGAGACCCAGTACTTC
CASSIGQGARETQYF
>TRBJ1-1|many|-|TRBV6-1
TGTGCCAGCGACTGGACAAGCCTTGTCACTGAAGCTTTCTTT
CASDWTSLVTEAFF
>TRBJ2-7|many|TRBD2|TRBV7-8
TGTGCCAGCAGCTTATTACTGGCGGGAGGGAGCGAGCAGTACTTC
CASSLLLAGGSEQYF